The clone carrying this T cell receptor beta chain was seen a single time. This record comes from a study of blood T cell repertoires in COVID-19. Across the whole study: Samples representing acute and convalescent COVID-19 were sourced from the United States, Italy and Spain. Sample material is recorded as cDNA or gDNA derived from T cells, B-cell-depleted T cells, or PBMCs.

Germline lookup yields CDR1 LGHDT and CDR2 YNNKEL (reference sequence). Germline trimming cut 2 bases from V and 0 bases from J; bases unmatched to any gene: 0. The CDR3 consists of 15 residues. Cohorts were assigned according to the clinical history that participants reported. As processed by the authors: Nucleated cell counts were estimated from reference gene primer amplification. Assay: immunoSEQ multiplex PCR; the TCRdb copy retains only in-frame clones and omits some. V, J and clone size are those of that table, while D and trimming were read from the DNA. The data hold around 320,000 clones, with 90% observed a single time.

The chain couples TRBV3-1 (or the pseudogene TRBV3-2) to TRBJ2-3, with 9 bases that match TRBD2. The sample was PBMCs or T cells enriched from blood (not recorded which). The source is a woman between 18 and 29 years old with acute COVID-19. The CDR3 DNA reads TGTGCCAGCAGCCAAACTAGCGGGAGCACAGATACGCAGTATTTT. This encodes CASSQTSGSTDTQYF.